This TCR beta chain was obtained from a study of neoadjuvant nivolumab and ipilimumab in lung cancer. Clones were sequenced by immunoSEQ multiplex PCR, and TCRdb holds only the in-frame ones, with some missing. Of under 9,500 clones in the sample, 85% are singletons; the top ten hold 5.5% to 8%. The germline V gene encodes CDR1 SGDLS and CDR2 YYNGEE. V dropped 0 bases and J dropped 4; count of bases not matched to a gene: 4. There are 15 residues in the CDR3. The sample was tumor tissue, taken after neoadjuvant nivolumab, alone or with ipilimumab, at or shortly before surgery. The rearrangement joins TRBV9 to TRBJ1-1; TRBD1 agrees at 9 bases. The sequence derives from an adult with non-small cell lung cancer. The CDR3 region is CASSVDGGQGTEAFF. The CDR3 coding sequence is TGTGCCAGCAGCGTAGATGGGGGACAGGGCACTGAAGCTTTCTTT.